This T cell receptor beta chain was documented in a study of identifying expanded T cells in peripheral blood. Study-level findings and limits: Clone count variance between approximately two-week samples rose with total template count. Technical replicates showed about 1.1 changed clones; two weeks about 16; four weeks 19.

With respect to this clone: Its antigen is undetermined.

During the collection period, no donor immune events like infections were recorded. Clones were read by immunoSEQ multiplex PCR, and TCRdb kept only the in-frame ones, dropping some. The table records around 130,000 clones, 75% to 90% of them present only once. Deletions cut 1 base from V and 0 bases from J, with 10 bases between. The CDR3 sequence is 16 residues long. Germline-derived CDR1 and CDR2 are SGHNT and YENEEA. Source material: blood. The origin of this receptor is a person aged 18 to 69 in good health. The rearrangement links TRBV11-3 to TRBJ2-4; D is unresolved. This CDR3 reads CASSLGSNLAKNIQYF. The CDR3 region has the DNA TGTGCCAGCAGCTTAGGTTCTAACCTAGCCAAAAACATTCAGTACTTC. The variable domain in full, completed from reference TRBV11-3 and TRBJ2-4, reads EAGVVQSPRYKIIEKKQPVAFWCNPISGHNTLYWYLQNLGQGPELLIRYENEEAVDDSQLPKDRFSAERLKGVDSTLKIQPAELGDSAVYLCASSLGSNLAKNIQYFGAGTRLSVL.